This T cell receptor (beta chain) was sequenced in a study of a mutant IDH1 vaccine in newly diagnosed glioma. Study context: There were approximately 62% males and roughly 40% females among treated patients, whose mean age was approximately 38 years. Findings of the study overall: Variations in leading peripheral T cell clonotypes appeared to have no connection with pseudoprogression.

Using immunoSEQ multiplex PCR, the repertoire was profiled, and TCRdb retains in-frame clones only, with some absent. The sample gives roughly 28,000 clones, under 85% of which show up once; about 7.2% is in the top ten. The time point is: week 5, during vaccination. One vaccine dose held 300 ug of mutant IDH1 20-mer peptide and came with topical imiquimod. Worth noting for this clone: Antigen unknown.

V shed 4 bases and J shed 2 bases, with 15 bases lying between them. This CDR3 region has 15 residues. Per germline, CDR1 PRHDT and CDR2 FYEKMQ (reference sequence). The receptor comes from a man in his forties with glioma. Some clones in this sample may be carry-over from other donors' samples. The starting material was PBMCs, obtained from a glioma patient whose treatment included an IDH1 peptide vaccine. The rearrangement links TRBV13 to TRBJ2-7; a possible D gene is TRBD1 (6 bases). CDR3 residues: CASSSWAGATYEQYF. The DNA of the CDR3 is TGTGCCAGCAGCTCTTGGGCAGGGGCCACCTACGAGCAGTACTTC.